The present entry profiles one T cell receptor beta chain with its context. What it recognizes is unknown. The CDR3 sequence is 15 residues long. From germline, CDR1 is SGHDT and CDR2 YYEEEE. Trimming removed 0 bases from V and 4 bases from J, with 8 bases in between. The template was genomic DNA from peripheral blood, not RNA. This record comes from a study of T cell repertoires in aging, cancer and after chemotherapy. On the study more broadly: Chronic lymphocytic leukemia patients on fludarabine- or bendamustine-based regimens gave paired samples before and after chemotherapy. Study-wide findings and caveats: In cancer patients, declining TCR diversity with age involved lost richness and lost evenness.

Multiplex touch-down PCR with TRB-A/B primers amplified rearranged V-D-J TRB sequences. TCRdb processed the multiplex PCR reads anew with MiXCR; each CDR3 protein has one entry. The sample holds 1,300 to 1,500 distinct CDR3 sequences, 45% to 50% seen once. This chain joins TRBV5-6 and TRBJ1-6; D is unclear. The sequence came from a human donor with a blood cancer. Sequenced: blood. CDR3 coding DNA: TGTGCCAGCAGCTTGGAACTAGGGTATAATTCACCCCTCCACTTT. Residues: CASSLELGYNSPLHF.